This is a list of T cell receptor beta chains from one sample in a study of low-dose radiotherapy and immunotherapy resistance in tumors. TCRdb reprocessed the reads with MiXCR, giving one entry per CDR3 protein. The data contain under 95,000 distinct CDR3 sequences, 15% to 20% of them seen just once; the ten biggest clones take up 2.5% to 3.5%. This specimen was PBMCs, taken before treatment. The source is a male donor with prostate cancer. CDR3s include the opening cysteine and the closing phenylalanine or tryptophan. A D gene is named only where the DNA matches it firmly. Clone size appears in some rows only: once, few, many, or a class for an expanded clone.

size,D,J,V,CDR3,DNA
many,-,TRBJ2-5,TRBV3-1,CASSQDSADWEETQYF,TGTGCCAGCAGCCAAGATTCCGCGGATTGGGAAGAGACCCAGTACTTC
many,-,TRBJ2-5,TRBV7-6,CASSSGAGTQYF,TGTGCCAGCAGCTCCGGTGCCGGGACCCAGTACTTC
many,-,TRBJ2-1,TRBV19,CASSMGGAYNEQFF,TGTGCCAGTAGTATGGGCGGGGCCTACAATGAGCAGTTCTTC
many,TRBD1,TRBJ1-5,TRBV6-8,CASSGDRNQPQHF,TGTGCCAGCAGTGGGGACAGAAATCAGCCCCAGCATTTT
many,-,TRBJ2-5,TRBV7-8,CASSLVWGMSETQYF,TGTGCCAGCAGCTTAGTTTGGGGGATGTCGGAGACCCAGTACTTC
many,TRBD1,TRBJ2-7,TRBV5-5,CASSSGTGLVKSYEQYF,TGTGCCAGCAGTTCCGGGACAGGACTCGTCAAGTCCTACGAGCAGTACTTC
many,-,TRBJ2-7,TRBV10-2,CASSGPGTLSYEQYF,TGCGCCAGCAGTGGGCCCGGGACACTCTCCTACGAGCAGTACTTC
many,TRBD1,TRBJ1-1,TRBV5-6,CASSIRGIENTEAFF,TGTGCCAGCAGCATCAGGGGGATCGAGAACACTGAAGCTTTCTTT
many,-,TRBJ2-2,TRBV5-1,CASSSTSVAGTGELFF,TGCGCCAGCAGTTCGACTTCCGTGGCGGGCACCGGGGAGCTGTTTTTT
many,-,TRBJ1-5,TRBV20-1,CSASGGVQAPQHF,TGCAGTGCTAGTGGAGGGGTTCAGGCGCCCCAGCATTTT
many,TRBD1,TRBJ2-7,TRBV23-1,CASGLEDRGYEQYF,TGCGCCAGCGGGCTCGAAGACAGGGGATACGAGCAGTACTTC
many,TRBD1,TRBJ1-3,TRBV13,CASSPRTGVNTIYF,TGTGCCAGCAGCCCTAGGACAGGGGTGAACACCATATATTTT
many,-,TRBJ2-3,TRBV30,CAWRKGSTQDTQYF,TGTGCCTGGAGGAAGGGATCGACACAAGATACGCAGTATTTT
many,TRBD1,TRBJ1-1,TRBV12-5,CASAPFPRGTNTEAFF,TGTGCTAGTGCCCCTTTTCCCAGGGGGACGAACACTGAAGCTTTCTTT
-,-,TRBJ2-5,TRBV7-6,CASSLAPGQAETQYF,TGTGCCAGCAGCTTAGCACCCGGGCAAGCTGAGACCCAGTACTTC
once,TRBD1,TRBJ2-1,TRBV6-1,CASSSNRGPYNEQFF,TGTGCCAGCAGTTCAAACAGGGGCCCCTACAATGAGCAGTTCTTC
many,TRBD1,TRBJ2-1,TRBV4-3,CASSQEAATGLYEQFF,TGCGCCAGCAGCCAAGAGGCTGCGACAGGGCTCTATGAGCAGTTCTTC
many,-,TRBJ2-6,TRBV12-3/TRBV12-4,CASSLALGANVLTF,TGTGCCAGCAGTTTAGCGCTTGGGGCCAACGTCCTGACTTTC
many,TRBD1,TRBJ1-5,TRBV9,CASSVGTGSGQPQHF,TGTGCCAGCAGCGTCGGGACAGGGAGTGGTCAGCCCCAGCATTTT
-,-,TRBJ1-1,TRBV6-8,CASRSWAGRNEAFF,TGTGCCAGCAGATCCTGGGCAGGGAGGAATGAAGCTTTCTTT
many,-,TRBJ2-2,TRBV7-9,CASSLGTGNTGELFF,TGTGCCAGCAGCTTAGGAACAGGGAACACCGGGGAGCTGTTTTTT
many,-,TRBJ2-2,TRBV20-1,CSASRGTGELFF,TGCAGTGCTAGTCGTGGGACCGGGGAGCTGTTTTTT
many,-,TRBJ2-1,TRBV14,CASSRFGTPGAEQFF,TGTGCCAGCAGCCGCTTTGGGACTCCGGGCGCGGAGCAGTTCTTC
many,-,TRBJ2-1,TRBV5-1,CASSLEVGASDEQFF,TGCGCCAGCAGCTTGGAGGTCGGGGCTAGCGATGAGCAGTTCTTC
few,-,TRBJ1-5,TRBV7-2,CASSLSAGAQPQHF,TGTGCCAGCAGCTTGAGCGCGGGGGCCCAGCCCCAGCATTTT
many,TRBD2,TRBJ2-1,TRBV5-1,CASSPWGSGDNEQFF,TGCGCCAGCAGCCCCTGGGGGAGCGGGGACAATGAGCAGTTCTTC
few,TRBD1,TRBJ1-4,TRBV7-8,CASSSRGRQGDEKLFF,TGTGCCAGCAGCTCTCGAGGTCGACAGGGCGATGAAAAACTGTTTTTT
many,TRBD1,TRBJ2-3,TRBV5-1,CASSAGTGGSTDTQYF,TGCGCCAGCAGCGCCGGGACAGGGGGTTCCACAGATACGCAGTATTTT
-,-,TRBJ2-2,TRBV5-3,CASSGGQAPNTGELFF,TGTGCCAGCAGCGGGGGACAGGCCCCGAACACCGGGGAGCTGTTTTTT
once,-,TRBJ2-1,TRBV3-1,CASRQEGSYNEQFF,TGTGCCAGCCGGCAGGAGGGCTCCTACAATGAGCAGTTCTTC
many,TRBD2,TRBJ2-3,TRBV2,CASSILVGGDTQYF,TGTGCCAGCAGTATACTAGTGGGGGGGGATACGCAGTATTTT
many,TRBD2,TRBJ2-3,TRBV7-9,CASSVLAGGPDTQYF,TGTGCCAGCAGCGTACTAGCGGGGGGACCAGATACGCAGTATTTT
many,-,TRBJ2-3,TRBV6-8,CASSPGASTDTQYF,TGTGCCAGCAGCCCAGGGGCCAGCACAGATACGCAGTATTTT
many,TRBD2,TRBJ2-5,TRBV5-1,CASSFTLQLAGEETQYF,TGCGCCAGCAGCTTTACGCTCCAACTAGCGGGGGAAGAGACCCAGTACTTC
many,TRBD1,TRBJ2-7,TRBV2,CASSGPGTGSYEQYF,TGTGCCAGCAGTGGCCCCGGGACAGGCTCCTACGAGCAGTACTTC
many,-,TRBJ2-7,TRBV4-1,CASSQGVWAILSYEQYF,TGCGCCAGCAGCCAAGGGGTTTGGGCTATTCTCTCCTACGAGCAGTACTTC
many,-,TRBJ2-7,TRBV7-2,CASSSGAYEQYF,TGTGCCAGCAGCTCGGGGGCCTACGAGCAGTACTTC
many,-,TRBJ2-7,TRBV5-5,CASSFADNPYEQYF,TGTGCCAGCAGCTTTGCGGACAACCCCTACGAGCAGTACTTC
many,-,TRBJ2-3,TRBV20-1,CSAPLRGDTQYF,TGCAGTGCTCCCCTCCGCGGAGATACGCAGTATTTT
-,TRBD2,TRBJ2-1,TRBV9,CASSVEAGGGDEQFF,TGTGCCAGCAGCGTGGAGGCCGGGGGAGGGGATGAGCAGTTCTTC
many,-,TRBJ2-1,TRBV3-1,CASSQATGEQFF,TGTGCCAGCAGCCAGGCCACTGGTGAGCAGTTCTTC
few,-,TRBJ2-1,TRBV25-1,CASSALSSYNEQFF,TGTGCCAGCAGTGCCCTAAGCTCCTACAATGAGCAGTTCTTC
many,-,TRBJ2-5,TRBV18,CASSPAEETQYF,TGTGCCAGCTCACCAGCCGAAGAGACCCAGTACTTC
many,-,TRBJ2-2,TRBV5-1,CASSLDSGLPDTGELFF,TGCGCCAGCAGCTTGGACTCCGGGCTCCCTGACACCGGGGAGCTGTTTTTT
many,-,TRBJ2-3,TRBV7-8,CASSLLRTQSTDTQYF,TGTGCCAGCAGCTTATTAAGGACCCAAAGCACAGATACGCAGTATTTT
many,TRBD1,TRBJ1-3,TRBV12-3/TRBV12-4,CASSFTDRAGNTIYF,TGTGCCAGCAGTTTCACGGACAGGGCTGGAAACACCATATATTTT
many,TRBD2,TRBJ2-2,TRBV28,CASSSASGGGPGELFF,TGTGCCAGCAGTTCAGCTAGCGGGGGGGGCCCCGGGGAGCTGTTTTTT
many,-,TRBJ1-2,TRBV14,CASSPPGDALTNYGYTF,TGTGCCAGCAGCCCCCCGGGCGACGCCTTAACTAACTATGGCTACACCTTC
-,-,TRBJ2-6,TRBV7-2,CASSPQGFGANVLTF,TGTGCCAGCAGCCCGCAGGGCTTTGGGGCCAACGTCCTGACTTTC